Listed here are 15 T cell receptor beta chains from one sample, sequenced in a study of blood T cell repertoires in COVID-19. Assay: immunoSEQ multiplex PCR; the TCRdb copy retains only in-frame clones and omits some. Counted here are about 170,000 clones, about nine tenths occurring once; the ten biggest clones make up roughly 0.82%. The sequenced sample consisted of PBMCs or T cells enriched from blood (not recorded which). These receptors originate from a woman aged 18-35 years who had recovered from COVID-19.

The chain combines TRBV28 with TRBJ1-3, with D hard to call. The CDR3 is 14 residues long. Trimming left V 7 bases short and J 1 base short, with 11 bases between. Germline assignment: CDR1 MDHEN and CDR2 SYDVKM. The CDR3 DNA reads as TGTGCCAGCACCACTACCGAATCTGGAAACACCATATATTTT. Its protein product is CASTTTESGNTIYF.

The genes are TRBV15 and TRBJ1-4; the D gene is possibly TRBD1 (6 bases). Germline CDR1 LNHNV, CDR2 YYDKDF (reference sequence). Trimming left V 3 bases short and J 8 bases short, with 16 bases between. This CDR3 is 15 amino acids long. In nucleotides, the CDR3 is TGTGCCACCAGCAGTCCTGGGGGCATCGGGGAAAAACTGTTTTTT. As protein: CATSSPGGIGEKLFF.

The chain recombines TRBV29-1 with TRBJ2-1; D might be TRBD1 (6 bases). This CDR3 is built from 16 residues. The ends were cut back, 4 bases at V and 3 bases at J, with 19 bases in the middle. The V gene's germline CDR1 is SQVTM and CDR2 ANQGSEA. CDR3 DNA sequence: TGCAGCGTTGCTCCTTTTGCGACAGGTAGCTACAATGAGCAGTTCTTC. Protein product: CSVAPFATGSYNEQFF.

The chain couples TRBV9 to TRBJ2-2; 9 nucleotides match TRBD1. The CDR3 length is 17 residues. Germline lookup yields CDR1 SGDLS and CDR2 YYNGEE. J lost 5 bases, V lost 6 bases, and 14 bases had no gene match. CDR3 in amino acids: CASKAGEGQGLTGELFF. DNA for the CDR3: TGTGCCAGCAAAGCGGGCGAGGGACAGGGTTTGACCGGGGAGCTGTTTTTT.

This chain connects TRBV11-2 to TRBJ2-1; 13 nucleotides align to TRBD2. The V and J ends lost 4 bases and 9 bases, in that order; junction bases with no gene match: 9. Germline CDR1 SGHAT, CDR2 FQNNGV. CDR3 length equals 16 residues. This CDR3 reads CASSSPRTSGRGEQFF. DNA of the CDR3: TGTGCCAGCAGCTCGCCCCGGACTAGCGGGAGAGGTGAGCAGTTCTTC.

The V and J genes are TRBV7-2 and TRBJ2-7; TRBD2 agrees at 12 bases. The V segment lost 5 bases and the J segment 9 bases; nucleotides outside the gene matches: 8. The CDR3 runs to 14 residues. CDR1 SGHTA and CDR2 FQGNSA come from the germline V gene. The CDR3 loop is CASSQGLAGLGQYF. The CDR3 DNA is TGTGCCAGCAGCCAGGGACTAGCGGGCCTGGGGCAGTACTTC.

The chain has TRBV4-2 and TRBJ1-2; TRBD1 is a possible D gene (5 bases). CDR3 size: 15 residues. Trimming removed 3 bases at V and 3 bases at J, with 14 bases between. Looked up from germline, CDR1 is LGHNA and CDR2 is YNFKEQ. The CDR3 DNA reads as TGTGCCAGCAGCCAGGGGCCCGTCCGGGACTATGGCTACACCTTC. The encoded protein is CASSQGPVRDYGYTF.

This rearrangement joins TRBV30 to TRBJ1-5; 10 nucleotides align to TRBD1. V shed 7 bases, J shed 2 bases, and the junction held 14 bases outside the gene matches. CDR3 length: 17 residues. Germline CDR1 reads GTSNPN; CDR2 reads SVGIG (reference sequence). In nucleotides, the CDR3 is TGTGCCTTGCGGGACAGGGGAAACATTTTTGGCAATCAGCCCCAGCATTTT. Its translation: CALRDRGNIFGNQPQHF.

The V and J genes are TRBV5-5 and TRBJ2-3; 10 bases map to TRBD1. This CDR3 comprises 15 residues. The junction had 2 bases not matched to a gene; V was cut back by 0 bases and J by 4 bases. Germline assignment: CDR1 SGHKS and CDR2 YYEKEE (reference sequence). The CDR3 protein is CASSLGDRGADTQYF. The CDR3 region has the DNA TGTGCCAGCAGCTTGGGGGACAGGGGCGCAGATACGCAGTATTTT.

The rearrangement joins TRBV5-5 to TRBJ2-7; no clear D gene. CDR3 length: 14 residues. The germline V gene has CDR1 SGHKS and CDR2 YYEKEE (reference sequence). V was clipped by 5 bases and J by 2 bases, with 14 bases between them. The CDR3 region has the DNA TGTGCCAGCAGGGGCGATGGGCAAGCCTACGAGCAGTACTTC. Translating gives CASRGDGQAYEQYF. The whole variable domain, remainder taken from reference TRBV5-5 and TRBJ2-7, is DAGVTQSPTHLIKTRGQQVTLRCSPISGHKSVSWYQQVLGQGPQFIFQYYEKEERGRGNFPDRFSARQFPNYSSELNVNALLLGDSALYLCASRGDGQAYEQYFGPGTRLTVT.

The V gene is TRBV13, the J gene TRBJ2-5, with a tentative D call TRBD1 (6 bases). This CDR3 comprises 14 residues. Trimming removed 0 bases at V and 2 bases at J, with 7 bases between. Germline values: CDR1 PRHDT, CDR2 FYEKMQ (reference sequence). The CDR3 region is CASSLGDRQETQYF. DNA of the CDR3: TGTGCCAGCAGCTTAGGGGACAGACAAGAGACCCAGTACTTC.

CDR3 sequence (DNA): TGCAGTGCTAGCGGAGATACGCAGTATTTT. Its translation is CSASGDTQYF. This chain connects TRBV20-1 to TRBJ2-3; no reliable D call. In germline, CDR1 is DFQATT, CDR2 SNEGSKA (reference sequence). V lost 3 bases and J lost 5, with 3 bases in between. The CDR3 runs to 10 residues.

The V and J genes are TRBV27 and TRBJ1-6, with a possible D match to TRBD1 (5 bases). Germline values: CDR1 MNHEY, CDR2 SMNVEV (reference sequence). The CDR3 sequence is 17 residues long. Trimming removed 2 bases at V and 6 bases at J, with 17 bases between. As DNA, the CDR3 is TGTGCCAGCAGTTTAATCGGGGGTCTCGCTTTTAATTCACCCCTCCACTTT. It encodes CASSLIGGLAFNSPLHF.

This clone was seen a single time. This chain links TRBV29-1 with TRBJ1-1, with D tentatively TRBD1 (6 bases). V lost 6 bases, J lost 5 bases, and 10 bases lay in between. The CDR3 extends over 11 amino acids. Germline CDR1 reads SQVTM; CDR2 reads ANQGSEA. Written as DNA, the CDR3 is TGCAGCGTAGGGGGTGGGACTGAAGCTTTCTTT. Its protein product is CSVGGGTEAFF.

The chain is built from TRBV9 and TRBJ2-1, with 7 bases identical to TRBD2. Germline V CDR1 and CDR2: SGDLS, YYNGEE. The trim removed 0 bases at V and 6 bases at J, leaving 6 bases unmatched. The CDR3 has 15 residues. The CDR3 coding sequence is TGTGCCAGCAGCGTAGAAAGGCTAGCGGTCAATGAGCAGTTCTTC. As protein: CASSVERLAVNEQFF.